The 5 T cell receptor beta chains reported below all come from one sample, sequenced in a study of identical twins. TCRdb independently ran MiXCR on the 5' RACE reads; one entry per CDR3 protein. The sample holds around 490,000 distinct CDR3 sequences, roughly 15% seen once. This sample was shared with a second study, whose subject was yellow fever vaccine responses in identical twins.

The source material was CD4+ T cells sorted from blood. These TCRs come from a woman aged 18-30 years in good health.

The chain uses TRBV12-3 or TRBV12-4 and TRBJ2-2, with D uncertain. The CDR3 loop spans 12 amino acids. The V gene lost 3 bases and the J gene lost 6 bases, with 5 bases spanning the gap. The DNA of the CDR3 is TGTGCCAGCAGTTTTATGTCCGGGGAGCTGTTTTTT. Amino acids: CASSFMSGELFF.

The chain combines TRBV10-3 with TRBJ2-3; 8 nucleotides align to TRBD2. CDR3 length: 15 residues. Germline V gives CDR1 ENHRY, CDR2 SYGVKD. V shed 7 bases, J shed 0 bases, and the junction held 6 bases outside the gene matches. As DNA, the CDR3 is TGTGCCATCACTCGTAGCGGGGAGAGCACAGATACGCAGTATTTT. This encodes CAITRSGESTDTQYF.

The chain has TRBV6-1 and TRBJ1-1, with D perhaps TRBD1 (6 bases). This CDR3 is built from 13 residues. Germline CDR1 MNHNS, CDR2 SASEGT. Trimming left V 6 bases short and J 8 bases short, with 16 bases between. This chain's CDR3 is CASRPSPGTEAFF. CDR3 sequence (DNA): TGTGCCAGCAGACCAAGCCCCGGGACAGAAGCTTTCTTT.

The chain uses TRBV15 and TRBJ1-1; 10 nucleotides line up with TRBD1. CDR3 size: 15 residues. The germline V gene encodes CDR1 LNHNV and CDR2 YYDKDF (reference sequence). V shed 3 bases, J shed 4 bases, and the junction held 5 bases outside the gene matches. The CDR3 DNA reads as TGTGCCACCAGCAGCAAAAGGACAGGGGGCACTGAAGCTTTCTTT. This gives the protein CATSSKRTGGTEAFF.

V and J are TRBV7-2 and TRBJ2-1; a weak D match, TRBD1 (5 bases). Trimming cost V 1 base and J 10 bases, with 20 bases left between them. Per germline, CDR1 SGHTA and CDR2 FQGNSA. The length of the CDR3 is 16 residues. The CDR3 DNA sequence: TGTGCCAGCAGCTTAGTGGTCATGGGCAGGGCGCAGGAGCAGTTCTTC. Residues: CASSLVVMGRAQEQFF.